The 15 T cell receptor beta chains in this list originate from one sample, sequenced in a study of cytomegalovirus exposure and HLA in healthy donors. This PCR relied on a set of 60 Vbeta primers and 13 Jbeta primers. Here immunoSEQ multiplex PCR was the method, and the copy in TCRdb shows in-frame clones only, minus some. The table has approximately 150,000 clones, roughly 79% seen once. Sequencing used PBMCs. The receptor source for this set is a woman aged 40 to 50 in good health and CMV-seronegative.

J is TRBJ2-7 and V is TRBV7-9; no definite D call. V lost 5 bases and J 4 bases, leaving 6 bases between the germline ends. CDR3 length: 11 residues. Germline V gene lookup returns CDR1 SEHNR and CDR2 FQNEAQ (reference sequence). CDR3 region: CASSPAYEQYF. The CDR3 region has the DNA TGTGCCAGCAGCCCCGCGTACGAGCAGTACTTC.

V usage is TRBV10-3 and J usage is TRBJ2-7; 9 bases align to TRBD1. The V and J ends lost 3 bases and 3 bases, in that order; junction bases with no gene match: 3. The CDR3 loop spans 14 amino acids. The germline V gene has CDR1 ENHRY and CDR2 SYGVKD. The CDR3: CAISDGDRDYEQYF. DNA of the CDR3: TGTGCCATCAGTGACGGGGACAGGGACTACGAGCAGTACTTC.

In this sample, this clone turned up once. The chain recombines TRBV28 with TRBJ2-7; 9 bases are a match to TRBD2. CDR1 is MDHEN and CDR2 is SYDVKM in the germline V gene. V trimming: 5 bases; J trimming: 6 bases; junction bases outside the gene matches: 17. CDR3 size: 17 residues. The CDR3 reads CASSLLAGGGGAAEQYF. The CDR3 region has the DNA TGTGCCAGCAGTCTATTGGCTGGGGGCGGGGGGGCCGCCGAGCAGTACTTC. Filled out from reference TRBV28 and TRBJ2-7, the complete variable domain reads DVKVTQSSRYLVKRTGEKVFLECVQDMDHENMFWYRQDPGLGLRLIYFSYDVKMKEKGDIPEGYSVSREKKERFSLILESASTNQTSMYLCASSLLAGGGGAAEQYFGPGTRLTVT.

This clone was counted only a few times. V is TRBV19 and J is TRBJ1-5; 9 bases are shared with TRBD1. CDR1 is LNHDA, CDR2 SQIVND, per germline (reference sequence). Unmatched junction bases numbered 4, after V lost 6 bases and J lost 4 bases. The CDR3 is 14 residues long. The CDR3 DNA is TGTGCCAGTAGCGGGGACAGGGTAAATCAGCCCCAGCATTTT. Translation: CASSGDRVNQPQHF.

The rearrangement joins TRBV30 to TRBJ2-2, with D possibly TRBD1 on 5 matching bases. Trimming cost V 0 bases and J 4 bases, with 15 bases left between them. Germline CDR1 is GTSNPN and CDR2 is SVGIG (reference sequence). The CDR3 has 16 residues. Written as DNA, the CDR3 is TGTGCCTGGAGTGTAAGTGGGGCGATACTCACCGGGGAGCTGTTTTTT. Translation gives CAWSVSGAILTGELFF.

The chain's CDR3 is CASSYRREELFF. The CDR3 bases are TGTGCCAGCAGTTACCGGAGAGAGGAGCTGTTTTTT. The chain carries TRBV6-5 and TRBJ2-2; D is unclear. V lost 2 bases and J lost 10, with 8 bases in between. Germline V gene lookup returns CDR1 MNHEY and CDR2 SVGAGI. This CDR3 spans 12 amino acids.

The V and J genes are TRBV18 and TRBJ2-1; 8 bases are shared with TRBD2. CDR1 and CDR2 from the germline V gene are KGHSH and LQKENI. The CDR3 runs 17 residues. V trimming: 3 bases; J trimming: 5 bases; junction bases outside the gene matches: 12. As DNA, the CDR3 is TGTGCCAGCTCACCCCCCCGAGCGGGAGCAGCGAACAATGAGCAGTTCTTC. This translates into CASSPPRAGAANNEQFF.

This chain connects TRBV28 to TRBJ1-4; possible D gene TRBD1, 5 bases. The V end was cut by 2 bases, the J end by 5 bases, with 12 bases between. CDR1 and CDR2 (germline): MDHEN, SYDVKM. CDR3 length: 15 amino acids. CDR3 amino acids: CASSLQAGNNEKLFF. DNA of the CDR3: TGTGCCAGCAGTTTACAGGCAGGGAACAATGAAAAACTGTTTTTT.

The gene calls are TRBV18 and TRBJ1-4; the D gene is possibly TRBD1 (5 bases). The CDR3 consists of 15 residues. Between the trimmed V and J ends, which lost 0 bases and 5 bases, there was a span of 10 bases. The V gene's germline CDR1 is KGHSH and CDR2 LQKENI. For the CDR3, the DNA is TGTGCCAGCTCACCACCCGGGCAGGGAAATGAAAAACTGTTTTTT. Its protein is CASSPPGQGNEKLFF.

This clone was detected only once. The chain couples TRBV21-1 to TRBJ2-3; TRBD2 is the table's D call, not checked against the DNA. TRBV21-1 is a pseudogene locus. This CDR3 comprises 16 residues. CDR3 protein: CASSRVAGAFTDTQYF. DNA for the CDR3: TGTGCCAGCAGCAGAGTAGCGGGAGCTTTCACAGATACGCAGTATTTT.

This chain uses TRBV7-2 with TRBJ2-1; D unresolved. The CDR3 is 16 residues long. Trimming took 2 bases from V and 9 from J, leaving 20 bases between them. Germline V gives CDR1 SGHTA, CDR2 FQGNSA. DNA for the CDR3: TGTGCCAGCAGCTTACGAGTTAGCATCAAGTTCGGTGAGCAGTTCTTC. As protein: CASSLRVSIKFGEQFF.

This clone was seen a single time. The chain couples TRBV6-1 to TRBJ2-1; D unclear. Germline V gene lookup returns CDR1 MNHNS and CDR2 SASEGT. There are 15 residues in the CDR3. Between the trimmed V and J ends, which lost 6 bases and 4 bases, there was a span of 16 bases. CDR3 in amino acids: CASSADSLLYNEQFF. Here the CDR3 DNA reads TGTGCCAGCAGCGCTGACTCACTCCTATACAATGAGCAGTTCTTC.

This chain connects TRBV7-2 to TRBJ2-1; TRBD2 aligns across 9 bases. This CDR3 is 15 amino acids long. CDR1 is SGHTA and CDR2 is FQGNSA in the germline V gene. J gave up 8 bases and V 2 bases, and 7 bases lay outside the gene matches. CDR3 DNA: TGTGCCAGCAGCTTATCTGCGGGAGGGCCTGATGAGCAGTTCTTC. Translation: CASSLSAGGPDEQFF.

J is TRBJ1-2 and V is TRBV29-1, with TRBD1 identical over 9 bases. The length of the CDR3 is 12 residues. J was trimmed by 7 bases and V by 7 bases; bases with no gene match: 7. Germline CDR1 and CDR2: SQVTM and ANQGSEA. The CDR3 reads CSATGGEGGYTF. The CDR3 region has the DNA TGCAGCGCGACAGGGGGTGAGGGTGGCTACACCTTC.

V and J are TRBV7-9 and TRBJ1-1; 8 bases line up with TRBD1. Germline values: CDR1 SEHNR, CDR2 FQNEAQ (reference sequence). CDR3 length: 17 amino acids. The V segment lost 2 bases and the J segment 0 bases; nucleotides outside the gene matches: 8. CDR3 sequence: CASSLPIGDRMNTEAFF. The CDR3 region has the DNA TGTGCCAGCAGCTTACCGATTGGGGACAGGATGAACACTGAAGCTTTCTTT.